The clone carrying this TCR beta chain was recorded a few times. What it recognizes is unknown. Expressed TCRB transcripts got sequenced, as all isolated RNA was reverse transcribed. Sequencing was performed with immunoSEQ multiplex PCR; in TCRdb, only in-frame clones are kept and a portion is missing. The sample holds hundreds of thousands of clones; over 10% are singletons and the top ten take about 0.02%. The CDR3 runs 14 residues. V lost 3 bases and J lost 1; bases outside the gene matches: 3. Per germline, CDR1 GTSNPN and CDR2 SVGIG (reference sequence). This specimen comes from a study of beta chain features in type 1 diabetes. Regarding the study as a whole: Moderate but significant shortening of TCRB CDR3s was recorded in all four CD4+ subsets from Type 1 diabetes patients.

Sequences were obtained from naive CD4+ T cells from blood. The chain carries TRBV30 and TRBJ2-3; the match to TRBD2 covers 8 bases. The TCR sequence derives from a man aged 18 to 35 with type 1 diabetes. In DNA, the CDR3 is TGTGCCTGGAGACAAGCGGGGGGCACAGATACGCAGTATTTT. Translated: CAWRQAGGTDTQYF.